This is a list of T cell receptor beta chains from one sample in a study of human T cells and chemical hapten exposure. MiXCR, applied by TCRdb to the RACE reads, yields one record per CDR3 protein. The sample lists roughly 100,000 distinct CDR3 sequences, less than 14% occurring once. Sequencing was performed on whole blood, taken in connection with sensitization to the hapten diphenylcyclopropenone (DPC). These TCRs come from an older woman with alopecia areata. Some clones in this sample may be carry-over from other donors' samples. Each CDR3 is given with its conserved first and last residue. The D gene is left open where the match is weak. Size tells how often a clone was seen (once, few, many) or the class of an expanded clone, and some rows leave it out.

clone size | D gene | J gene | CDR3 length | V gene | CDR3 DNA | CDR3 protein
few | TRBD2 | TRBJ2-3 | 17 | TRBV9 | TGTGCCAGCAGCGTATCCCCTAGCGGGGGTAGCACAGATACGCAGTATTTT | CASSVSPSGGSTDTQYF
few | . | TRBJ2-5 | 15 | TRBV12-3/TRBV12-4 | TGTGCCAGCAGTTTCCGAGGACAGAATCAAGAGACCCAGTACTTC | CASSFRGQNQETQYF
. | . | TRBJ1-2 | 14 | TRBV24-1 | TGTGCCACCAGTGATTTCCCCGGAGGGAATGGCTACACCTTC | CATSDFPGGNGYTF
few | TRBD2 | TRBJ2-7 | 14 | TRBV2 | TGTGCCAGCAGTGATGCTAGCGGGGTCTACGAGCAGTACTTC | CASSDASGVYEQYF
many | . | TRBJ1-1 | 12 | TRBV7-9 | TGTGCCAGCAGCTTAGCGGACCCTGAAGCTTTCTTT | CASSLADPEAFF
few | . | TRBJ2-7 | 15 | TRBV4-2 | TGTGCCAGCAGCCAAGCATCGGGGCCCTCCTACGAGCAGTACTTC | CASSQASGPSYEQYF
. | . | TRBJ2-2 | 14 | TRBV7-7 | TGTGCTAGCAGGCCGACGGGCGAATCCGGGGAGCTGTTTTTT | CASRPTGESGELFF
many | . | TRBJ2-7 | 13 | TRBV28 | TGTGCCAGCACCTCAGGGGGGCCCTACGAGCAGTACTTC | CASTSGGPYEQYF
many | . | TRBJ2-3 | 17 | TRBV5-1 | TGCGCCAGCAGCATCGGCAAGCGAACGGACAGCACAGATACGCAGTATTTT | CASSIGKRTDSTDTQYF
many | TRBD1 | TRBJ2-1 | 15 | TRBV4-1 | TGCGCCAGCAGCCAACCGGGACAGGGGGCGAATGAGCAGTTCTTC | CASSQPGQGANEQFF
. | . | TRBJ2-6 | 17 | TRBV5-1 | TGCGCCAGCAGCCATGACAGGCGACTCTCTGGGGCCAACGTCCTGACTTTC | CASSHDRRLSGANVLTF
many | . | TRBJ2-1 | 14 | TRBV7-7 | TGTGCTAGCAGCTTAGGTCACAGCGACAATGAGCAGTTCTTC | CASSLGHSDNEQFF
. | . | TRBJ2-3 | 14 | TRBV3-1 | TGTGCCAGCAGCTCCGACTGGAGCACAGATACGCAGTATTTT | CASSSDWSTDTQYF
few | TRBD1 | TRBJ1-6 | 15 | TRBV5-1 | TGCGCCAGCAGCTATAACAGGGGCGGTGGTTCACCCCTCCACTTT | CASSYNRGGGSPLHF
many | TRBD2 | TRBJ2-3 | 18 | TRBV20-1 | TGCAGTGCTAGACGGGGACTTGCGGGGGGGCTGGCCACAGATACGCAGTATTTT | CSARRGLAGGLATDTQYF
many | . | TRBJ2-6 | 16 | TRBV5-1 | TGCGCCAGCAGCTCCTCGGGCCTCTCTGGGGCCAACGTCCTGACTTTC | CASSSSGLSGANVLTF
. | TRBD2 | TRBJ2-1 | 15 | TRBV20-1 | TGCAGTGCTAGAGGAGCGGGGGGTACCTACAATGAGCAGTTCTTC | CSARGAGGTYNEQFF
. | TRBD1 | TRBJ2-7 | 16 | TRBV7-2 | TGTGCCAGCAGCTTAGGGGGACAGCGAAGCACCTACGAGCAGTACTTC | CASSLGGQRSTYEQYF
. | . | TRBJ1-1 | 13 | TRBV5-1 | TGCGCCAGCAGCCCGCGGACAAATACTGAAGCTTTCTTT | CASSPRTNTEAFF
few | . | TRBJ1-2 | 14 | TRBV7-9 | TGTGCCAGCAGCTTAATCCCAGCTAACTATGGCTACACCTTC | CASSLIPANYGYTF
many | . | TRBJ1-5 | 15 | TRBV6-6 | TGTGCCAGCAGTTTAGTCGGACAGTCAAATCAGCCCCAGCATTTT | CASSLVGQSNQPQHF
many | . | TRBJ1-6 | 14 | TRBV5-4 | TGTGCCAGCAGCTTGGAACAGGGTAATTCACCCCTCCACTTT | CASSLEQGNSPLHF
once | TRBD1 | TRBJ1-2 | 15 | TRBV19 | TGTGCCAGTCAAAGGGGGACAGGAGACCTATATGGCTACACCTTC | CASQRGTGDLYGYTF
. | TRBD1 | TRBJ2-7 | 14 | TRBV12-3/TRBV12-4 | TGTGCCAGCAGTTGGGGACAGAATTTCAACGAGCAGTACTTC | CASSWGQNFNEQYF
few | . | TRBJ1-1 | 12 | TRBV29-1 | TGCAGCGTTGTAACATCGTACACTGAAGCTTTCTTT | CSVVTSYTEAFF
once | . | TRBJ2-7 | 11 | TRBV5-1 | TGCGCCAGCAGCTTGGAGGGCGAGCAGTACTTC | CASSLEGEQYF
few | . | TRBJ1-4 | 17 | TRBV19 | TGTGCCAGTTCCCGCCGGGGCATCGGATCAACTAATGAAAAACTGTTTTTT | CASSRRGIGSTNEKLFF
few | . | TRBJ2-3 | 16 | TRBV3-1 | TGTGCCAGCAGCTTTATGATGGGCGGAAGCACAGATACGCAGTATTTT | CASSFMMGGSTDTQYF
. | TRBD1 | TRBJ1-1 | 16 | TRBV20-1 | TGCAGTGCCCGCCTGAGGGACAGGGATATCAACACTGAAGCTTTCTTT | CSARLRDRDINTEAFF
many | TRBD1 | TRBJ1-1 | 13 | TRBV20-1 | TGCAGTGCGTCCGGGACAGGGGCTTCTGAAGCTTTCTTT | CSASGTGASEAFF
few | TRBD2 | TRBJ2-3 | 14 | TRBV29-1 | TGCAGCGCCTCCATACTAGCGGGCGCCGATACGCAGTATTTT | CSASILAGADTQYF
many | . | TRBJ1-1 | 15 | TRBV3-1 | TGTGCCAGCAGCCAAGAGGAGAAATGGAACACTGAAGCTTTCTTT | CASSQEEKWNTEAFF
. | TRBD2 | TRBJ2-2 | 17 | TRBV7-8 | TGTGCCAGCAGCTGGACCGGGGGGGCCGTTTGGACCGGGGAGCTGTTTTTT | CASSWTGGAVWTGELFF
many | . | TRBJ1-1 | 14 | TRBV18 | TGTGCCAGCTCACCACCGTCCTTTCGGTCTGAAGCTTTCTTT | CASSPPSFRSEAFF
. | TRBD2 | TRBJ2-7 | 16 | TRBV2 | TGTGCCAGCAGTGCCACCGGGACTAGCGGGGAGTACGAGCAGTACTTC | CASSATGTSGEYEQYF
many | TRBD1 | TRBJ2-7 | 15 | TRBV7-6 | TGTGCCAGCAGCATCGCCGGGACAGGGGGCGGGGAGCAGTACTTC | CASSIAGTGGGEQYF
many | . | TRBJ2-5 | 13 | TRBV9 | TGTGCCAGCAGCGTATGGGGGCAAGAGACCCAGTACTTC | CASSVWGQETQYF
many | . | TRBJ2-3 | 18 | TRBV6-2/TRBV6-3 | TGTGCCAGCAGTTATGATGTCAATCCAGGGTTACCCACAGATACGCAGTATTTT | CASSYDVNPGLPTDTQYF
. | . | TRBJ2-1 | 15 | TRBV24-1 | TGTGCCACCAGTGCAGCGGGACATAAGGACAATGAGCAGTTCTTC | CATSAAGHKDNEQFF
few | . | TRBJ2-7 | 15 | TRBV5-4 | TGTGCCAGCAGCCCTGGACCGTTGTCCTCCTACGAGCAGTACTTC | CASSPGPLSSYEQYF
many | . | TRBJ2-3 | 14 | TRBV7-8 | TGTGCCAGCAGCTTAGCGTTGGGATACGATACGCAGTATTTT | CASSLALGYDTQYF
. | . | TRBJ1-2 | 11 | TRBV20-1 | TGCAGTGCTAGTACATCGGGTGGCTACACCTTC | CSASTSGGYTF
few | TRBD1 | TRBJ1-6 | 15 | TRBV25-1 | TGTGCCAGCAGTGACCCCGGACAGGGGGATTCACCCCTCCACTTT | CASSDPGQGDSPLHF
few | . | TRBJ1-2 | 14 | TRBV5-1 | TGCGCCAGCAGCTTGGAGTCAGTCGCCTATGGCTACACCTTC | CASSLESVAYGYTF
many | . | TRBJ1-5 | 14 | TRBV19 | TGTGCCAGTAGTGGCGCTGGGGAAGGTCAGCCCCAGCATTTT | CASSGAGEGQPQHF
many | . | TRBJ2-7 | 19 | TRBV15 | TGTGCCACCAGCAGAGATCCCCCCTCCCCTTGGGCCCCGGTGGGGGAGCAGTACTTC | CATSRDPPSPWAPVGEQYF
many | . | TRBJ1-1 | 13 | TRBV29-1 | TGCAGCGCGTCTGAGTTGACGAACACTGAAGCTTTCTTT | CSASELTNTEAFF
many | . | TRBJ1-1 | 14 | TRBV5-1 | TGCGCCAGCAGCTTTGAGGGTGGGGTGACTGAAGCTTTCTTT | CASSFEGGVTEAFF
few | . | TRBJ2-1 | 15 | TRBV5-4 | TGTGCCAGCAGCCTCTGGGAGCAGTTCTACAATGAGCAGTTCTTC | CASSLWEQFYNEQFF
many | . | TRBJ2-1 | 16 | TRBV7-6 | TGTGCCAGCAGCCCCGGACTATCGAGCTCCTACAATGAGCAGTTCTTC | CASSPGLSSSYNEQFF
many | TRBD1 | TRBJ1-2 | 15 | TRBV18 | TGTGCCAGCTCACCAAGTATCGACAGGGAGGATGGCTACACCTTC | CASSPSIDREDGYTF